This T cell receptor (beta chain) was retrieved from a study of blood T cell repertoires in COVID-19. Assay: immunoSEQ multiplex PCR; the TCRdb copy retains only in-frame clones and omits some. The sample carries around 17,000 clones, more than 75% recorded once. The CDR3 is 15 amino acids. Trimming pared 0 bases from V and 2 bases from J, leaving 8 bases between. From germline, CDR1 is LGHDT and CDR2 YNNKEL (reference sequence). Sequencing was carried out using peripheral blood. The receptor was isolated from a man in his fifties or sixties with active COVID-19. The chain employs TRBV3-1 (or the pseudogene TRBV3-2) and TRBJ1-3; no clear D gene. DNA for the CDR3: TGTGCCAGCAGCCAAGACGGAACAGCTGGAAACACCATATATTTT. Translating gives CASSQDGTAGNTIYF.